The entry below describes one T cell receptor beta chain. The data were obtained in a study of cytomegalovirus exposure and HLA in healthy donors. On the study more broadly: HLA-typed donors were the source of roughly 80 million unique TCRs held in an early data release.

It was with 60 Vbeta and 13 Jbeta primers that the PCR ran. Profiling relied on immunoSEQ multiplex PCR, and the TCRdb table lists in-frame clones only, not all of them. This sample carries under 200,000 clones, roughly 73% of them seen once, and the ten largest clones take less than 5.5%. The CDR3 extends over 18 amino acids. The V gene end was trimmed by 4 bases and the J gene end by 7 bases; junction bases not matched to a gene: 17. The germline gives CDR1 SEHNR, CDR2 FQNEAQ (reference sequence). The TCR was taken from a male donor in good health and CMV-seronegative. The rearrangement joins TRBV7-9 to TRBJ2-1; 9 nucleotides line up with TRBD1. Input material: PBMCs. The CDR3 nucleotides are TGTGCCAGCAGCTCTTACTCCCTCGGGACAGGGATAGGGAATGAGCAGTTCTTC. Amino acids: CASSSYSLGTGIGNEQFF. The variable domain in full, completed from reference TRBV7-9 and TRBJ2-1, reads DTGVSQNPRHKITKRGQNVTFRCDPISEHNRLYWYRQTLGQGPEFLTYFQNEAQLEKSRLLSDRFSAERPKGSFSTLEIQRTEQGDSAMYLCASSSYSLGTGIGNEQFFGPGTRLTVL.